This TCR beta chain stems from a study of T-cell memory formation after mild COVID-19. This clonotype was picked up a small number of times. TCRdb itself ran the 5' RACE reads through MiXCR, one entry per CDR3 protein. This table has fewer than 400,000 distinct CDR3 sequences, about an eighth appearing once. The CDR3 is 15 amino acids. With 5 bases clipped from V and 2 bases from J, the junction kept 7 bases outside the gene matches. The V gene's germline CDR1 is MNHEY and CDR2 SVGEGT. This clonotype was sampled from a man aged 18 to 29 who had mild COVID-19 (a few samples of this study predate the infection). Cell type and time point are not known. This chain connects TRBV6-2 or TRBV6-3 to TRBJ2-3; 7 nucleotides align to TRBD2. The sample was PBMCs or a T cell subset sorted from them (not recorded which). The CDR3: CASSPAGDYTDTQYF. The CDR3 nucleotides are TGTGCCAGCAGTCCTGCGGGGGACTACACAGATACGCAGTATTTT.